Detailed here is one T cell receptor beta chain. The data stem from a study of CD8 T cells in Susac syndrome. The CDR3 length is 13 residues. Trimming pared 2 bases from V and 9 bases from J, leaving 11 bases between. The germline V gene has CDR1 SGHTA and CDR2 FQGNSA. With random hexamers, reverse transcription was performed on roughly 0.45 to 1 ug of RNA. One entry per CDR3 protein, called by TCRdb with MiXCR from the immunoSEQ multiplex PCR reads. The sample lists 300,000 or so distinct CDR3 sequences, 92% occurring once. This TCR was sampled from a human donor with multiple sclerosis. Sequenced material: CD4+ T cells from PBMCs. This chain links TRBV7-2 with TRBJ2-1; D call uncertain. The CDR3 is CASSLISGPEQFF. Written as DNA, the CDR3 is TGTGCCAGCAGCTTAATCTCGGGTCCTGAGCAGTTCTTC.